This T cell receptor (beta chain) emerged from a study of blood T cell repertoires in COVID-19. Per the original methods: Estimation of nucleated cell counts was performed using reference gene primer amplification. Assay used: immunoSEQ multiplex PCR; TCRdb lists only in-frame clones, some missing. V, J and clone size reflect that table, while D and trimming were determined from the DNA. The sample lists about 290,000 clones; around 86% were seen once. Individuals drawn from around 25 US areas were about 18 to 100 years old. Participants reported their clinical history, and cohort assignment relied on those reports. Each recovered donor of Cohort 3 presented with two negative PCRs, clearance, or symptom resolution. The CDR3 has 15 residues. Germline-derived CDR1 and CDR2 are SGHRS and YFSETQ. V was clipped by 0 bases and J by 6 bases; unmatched bases: 8.

This TCR was sampled from a woman between 40 and 50 years old who had recovered from COVID-19. Sequenced input: PBMCs or T cells enriched from blood (not recorded which). This sequence joins TRBV5-1 and TRBJ2-7; 8 bases fit TRBD2. CDR3 in amino acids: CASSLVAGGPSEQYF. CDR3 nucleotides: TGCGCCAGCAGCTTGGTGGCGGGGGGCCCTAGCGAGCAGTACTTC.